Listed below are T cell receptor beta chains from one sample, sequenced in a study of cytomegalovirus exposure and HLA in healthy donors. TCRdb's table, derived via immunoSEQ multiplex PCR, lists solely in-frame clones and lacks some. The repertoire consists of 150,000 to 200,000 clones, with about 80% occurring once and the leading ten covering 13% to 15%. Sample: PBMCs. Every receptor here comes from a woman between 35 and 50 years old in good health and CMV-seronegative. Each CDR3 is given with its conserved first and last residue. The D gene is left open where the match is weak. A row's size may be missing; if present it is once, few, many or a size class.

size	length	V	J	D	DNA	CDR3
-	17	TRBV2	TRBJ2-1	TRBD2	TGTGCCAGTGCTAGGGAGCGGGAGGGCCAGGGAACAAATGAGCAGTTCTTC	CASAREREGQGTNEQFF
once	15	TRBV6-6	TRBJ1-5	-	TGTGCCAGCAAAGGGTGGAGGAGGGTCGATCAGCCCCAGCATTTT	CASKGWRRVDQPQHF
-	13	TRBV19	TRBJ1-3	-	TGTGCCAGTAGTGTTTACTACGGAAACACCATATATTTT	CASSVYYGNTIYF
-	16	TRBV7-8	TRBJ1-5	TRBD1	TGTGCCAGCAGCCAAGAAGGGACAGGATCTTACCAGCCCCAGCATTTT	CASSQEGTGSYQPQHF
-	10	TRBV20-1	TRBJ1-5	TRBD1	TGCAGTGCATACAGGGGACGGTGGCATTTT	CSAYRGRWHF
-	19	TRBV4-3	TRBJ2-3	TRBD2	TGCGCCAGCAGCCAGAAACCCGGGACTAGCGGGGGAAACACAGATACGCAGTATTTT	CASSQKPGTSGGNTDTQYF
-	14	TRBV10-3	TRBJ2-2	TRBD2	TGTGCCATCAGGCCGGGGGGGCTGGCCGGGGAGCTGTTTTTT	CAIRPGGLAGELFF
once	15	TRBV19	TRBJ2-3	-	TGTGCCAGTAGTGACAGACCGATATCCACAGATACGCAGTATTTT	CASSDRPISTDTQYF
-	14	TRBV25-1	TRBJ2-7	TRBD1	TGTGCCAGCAGTGATACAGGGGACACCTACGAGCAGTACTTC	CASSDTGDTYEQYF
-	14	TRBV4-3	TRBJ1-6	-	TGCGCCAGCAGCCAAGCTGGGGGGAATTCACCCCTCCACTTT	CASSQAGGNSPLHF
-	15	TRBV11-3	TRBJ2-7	-	TGTGCCAGCAGCTTGGAAACGGGGGGCTGGTACGAGCAGTACTTC	CASSLETGGWYEQYF
-	15	TRBV5-6	TRBJ1-1	-	TGTGCCAGCAACGGACCCCCCGGGATGAACACTGAAGCTTTCTTT	CASNGPPGMNTEAFF
-	14	TRBV5-6	TRBJ1-5	-	TGTGCCAGCAGCTTTCTACAGGGAAATCAGCCCCAGCATTTT	CASSFLQGNQPQHF
few	15	TRBV7-2	TRBJ2-5	TRBD1	TGTGCCAGCAGCCGACGGGGACAGGTCCAAGAGACCCAGTACTTC	CASSRRGQVQETQYF
-	18	TRBV5-4	TRBJ2-1	TRBD2	TGTGCCAGCAGCTTGGGCGGGGGAGGCCCTTATTCCTACAATGAGCAGTTCTTC	CASSLGGGGPYSYNEQFF
-	16	TRBV5-8	TRBJ2-5	TRBD2	TGTGCCAGCAGCTACTCTATAGCGGGAGTAGGGGAGACCCAGTACTTC	CASSYSIAGVGETQYF
-	19	TRBV7-2	TRBJ2-1	TRBD2	TGTGCCAGCAGCTTAATTGGGCAGAGACTAGCGGGAGGTCGGAATGAGCAGTTCTTC	CASSLIGQRLAGGRNEQFF
once	17	TRBV4-1	TRBJ2-1	TRBD2	TGCGCCAGCAGCCAAGAGAGCGGGGGCTCAACTTTCAATGAGCAGTTCTTC	CASSQESGGSTFNEQFF
-	15	TRBV18	TRBJ1-1	TRBD1	TGTGCCAGCTCACCAGCGGGACAGGGGAACACTGAAGCTTTCTTT	CASSPAGQGNTEAFF
-	15	TRBV28	TRBJ2-5	-	TGTGCCAGCAGTGAGACTGGAGGTGGTGGAGAGACCCAGTACTTC	CASSETGGGGETQYF
-	15	TRBV7-2	TRBJ2-5	TRBD1	TGTGCCAGCAGCAGCGCCAACAGGGGGCGAGAGACCCAGTACTTC	CASSSANRGRETQYF
-	16	TRBV10-3	TRBJ2-5	-	TGTGCCATCAGTGAGTCCCAAGGCAGGTCGCTGGAGACCCAGTACTTC	CAISESQGRSLETQYF
once	15	TRBV28	TRBJ2-2	-	TGTGCCAGCAGTTTAGGTGGCGGGCGCACCGGGGAGCTGTTTTTT	CASSLGGGRTGELFF
-	15	TRBV6-4	TRBJ2-3	-	TGTGCCAGCACCGATGGAGGGAGTGGTGCAGATACGCAGTATTTT	CASTDGGSGADTQYF
-	15	TRBV7-9	TRBJ1-4	TRBD1	TGTTCCAGCAGCCCGCCGGGACAGGGGTATGAAAAACTGTTTTTT	CSSSPPGQGYEKLFF
-	17	TRBV9	TRBJ2-3	TRBD2	TGTGCCAGCAGCGTACAGGGTTTTATGCGGGAGTTTGATACGCAGTATTTT	CASSVQGFMREFDTQYF